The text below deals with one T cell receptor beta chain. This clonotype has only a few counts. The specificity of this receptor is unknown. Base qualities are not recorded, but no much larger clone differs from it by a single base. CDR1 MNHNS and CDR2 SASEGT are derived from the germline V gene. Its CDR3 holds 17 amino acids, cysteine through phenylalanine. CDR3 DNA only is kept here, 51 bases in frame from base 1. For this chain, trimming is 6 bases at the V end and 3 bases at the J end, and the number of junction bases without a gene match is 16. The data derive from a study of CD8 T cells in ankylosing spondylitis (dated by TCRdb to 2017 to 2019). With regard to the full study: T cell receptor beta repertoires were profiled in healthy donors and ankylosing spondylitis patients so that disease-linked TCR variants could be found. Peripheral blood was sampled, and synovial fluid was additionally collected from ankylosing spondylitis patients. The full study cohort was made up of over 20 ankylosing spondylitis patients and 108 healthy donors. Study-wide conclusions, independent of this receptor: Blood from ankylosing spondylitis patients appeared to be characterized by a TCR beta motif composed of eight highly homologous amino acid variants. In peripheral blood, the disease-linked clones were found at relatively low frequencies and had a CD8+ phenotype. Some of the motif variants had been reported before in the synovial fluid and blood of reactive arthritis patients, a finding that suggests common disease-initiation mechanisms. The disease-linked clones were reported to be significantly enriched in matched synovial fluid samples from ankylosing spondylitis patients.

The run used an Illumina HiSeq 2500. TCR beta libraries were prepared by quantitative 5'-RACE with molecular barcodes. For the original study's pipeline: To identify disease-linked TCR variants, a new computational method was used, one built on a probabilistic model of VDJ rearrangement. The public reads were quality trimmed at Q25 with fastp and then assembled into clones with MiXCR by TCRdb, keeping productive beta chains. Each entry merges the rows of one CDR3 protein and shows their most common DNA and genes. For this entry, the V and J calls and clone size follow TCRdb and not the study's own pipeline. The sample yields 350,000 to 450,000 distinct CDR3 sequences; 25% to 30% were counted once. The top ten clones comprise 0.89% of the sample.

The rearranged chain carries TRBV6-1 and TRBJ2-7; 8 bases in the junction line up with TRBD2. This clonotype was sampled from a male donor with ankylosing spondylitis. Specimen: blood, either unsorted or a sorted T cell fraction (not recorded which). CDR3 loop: CASSSIAGTAENYEQYF. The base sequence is TGTGCCAGCAGCTCGATAGCGGGGACTGCAGAGAACTACGAGCAGTACTTC.